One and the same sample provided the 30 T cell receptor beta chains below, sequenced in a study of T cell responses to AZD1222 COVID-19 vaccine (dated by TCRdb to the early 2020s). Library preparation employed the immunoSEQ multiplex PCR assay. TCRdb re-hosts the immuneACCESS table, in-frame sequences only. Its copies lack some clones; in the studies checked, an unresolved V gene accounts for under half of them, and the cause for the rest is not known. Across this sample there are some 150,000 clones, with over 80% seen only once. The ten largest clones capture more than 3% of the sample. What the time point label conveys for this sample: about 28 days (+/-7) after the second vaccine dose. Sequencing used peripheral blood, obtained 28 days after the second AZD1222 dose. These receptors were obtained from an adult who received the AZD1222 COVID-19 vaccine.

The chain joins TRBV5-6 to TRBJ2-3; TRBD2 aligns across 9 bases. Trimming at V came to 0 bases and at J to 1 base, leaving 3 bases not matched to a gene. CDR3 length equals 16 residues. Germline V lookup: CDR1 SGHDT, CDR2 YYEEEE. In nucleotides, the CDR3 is TGTGCCAGCAGCTTGGTCCTAGCGGGGCGCACAGATACGCAGTATTTT. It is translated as CASSLVLAGRTDTQYF. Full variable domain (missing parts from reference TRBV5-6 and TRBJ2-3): DAGVTQSPTHLIKTRGQQVTLRCSPKSGHDTVSWYQQALGQGPQFIFQYYEEEERQRGNFPDRFSGHQFPNYSSELNVNALLLGDSALYLCASSLVLAGRTDTQYFGPGTRLTVL.

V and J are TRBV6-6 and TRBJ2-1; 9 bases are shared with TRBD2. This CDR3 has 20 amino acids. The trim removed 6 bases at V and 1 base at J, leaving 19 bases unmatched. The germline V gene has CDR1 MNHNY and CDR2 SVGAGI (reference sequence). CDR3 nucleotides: TGTGCCAGCAGCCCCCCCCGGGGCGGGAGGGCCGAACGGTCCTACAATGAGCAGTTCTTC. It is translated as CASSPPRGGRAERSYNEQFF.

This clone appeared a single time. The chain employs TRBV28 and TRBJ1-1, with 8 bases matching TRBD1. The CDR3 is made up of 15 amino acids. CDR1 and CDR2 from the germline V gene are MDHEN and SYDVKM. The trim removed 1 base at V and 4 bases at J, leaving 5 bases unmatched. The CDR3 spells CASSLYRGSSTEAFF. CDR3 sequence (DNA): TGTGCCAGCAGTTTATACAGGGGGTCATCCACTGAAGCTTTCTTT.

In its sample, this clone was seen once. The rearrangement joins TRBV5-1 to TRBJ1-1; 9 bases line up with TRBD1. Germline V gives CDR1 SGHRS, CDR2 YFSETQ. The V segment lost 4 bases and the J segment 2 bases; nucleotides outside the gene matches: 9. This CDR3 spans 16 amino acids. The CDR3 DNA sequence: TGCGCCAGCAGCCACAAGGGACAGGGAGGCAACACTGAAGCTTTCTTT. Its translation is CASSHKGQGGNTEAFF. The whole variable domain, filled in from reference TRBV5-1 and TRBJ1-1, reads KAGVTQTPRYLIKTRGQQVTLSCSPISGHRSVSWYQQTPGQGLQFLFEYFSETQRNKGNFPGRFSGRQFSNSRSEMNVSTLELGDSALYLCASSHKGQGGNTEAFFGQGTRLTVV.

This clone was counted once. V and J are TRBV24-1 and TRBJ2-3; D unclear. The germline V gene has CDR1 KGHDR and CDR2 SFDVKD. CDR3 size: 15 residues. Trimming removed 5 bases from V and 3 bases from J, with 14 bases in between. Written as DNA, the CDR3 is TGTGCCACCAGTGCCCTGGGCCTCTCTACAGATACGCAGTATTTT. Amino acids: CATSALGLSTDTQYF.

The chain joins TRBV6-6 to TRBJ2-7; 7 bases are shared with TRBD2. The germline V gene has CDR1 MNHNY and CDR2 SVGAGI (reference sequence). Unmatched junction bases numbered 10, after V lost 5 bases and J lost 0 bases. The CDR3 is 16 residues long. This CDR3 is CASSPVLGGSSYEQYF. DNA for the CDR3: TGTGCCAGCAGTCCCGTTTTGGGCGGGAGCTCCTACGAGCAGTACTTC.

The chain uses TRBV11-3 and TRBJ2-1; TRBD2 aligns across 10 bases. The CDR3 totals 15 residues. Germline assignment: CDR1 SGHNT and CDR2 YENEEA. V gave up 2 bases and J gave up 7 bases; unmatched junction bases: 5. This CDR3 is CASSLRAGGNNEQFF. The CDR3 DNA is TGTGCCAGCAGCTTAAGAGCGGGAGGGAATAATGAGCAGTTCTTC.

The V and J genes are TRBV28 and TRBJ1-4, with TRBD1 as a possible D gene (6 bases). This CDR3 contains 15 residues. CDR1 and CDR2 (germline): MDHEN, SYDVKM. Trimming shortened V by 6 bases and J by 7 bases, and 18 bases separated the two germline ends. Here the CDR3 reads CASSPSGGRGEKLFF. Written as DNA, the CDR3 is TGTGCCAGCAGCCCCTCGGGGGGGCGCGGTGAAAAACTGTTTTTT.

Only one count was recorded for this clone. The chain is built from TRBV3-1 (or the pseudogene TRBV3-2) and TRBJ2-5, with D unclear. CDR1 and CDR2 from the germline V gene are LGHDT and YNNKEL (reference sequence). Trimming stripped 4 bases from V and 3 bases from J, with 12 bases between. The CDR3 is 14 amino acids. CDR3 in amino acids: CASSLRTDEETQYF. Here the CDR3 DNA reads TGTGCCAGCAGCCTCAGGACGGACGAAGAGACCCAGTACTTC.

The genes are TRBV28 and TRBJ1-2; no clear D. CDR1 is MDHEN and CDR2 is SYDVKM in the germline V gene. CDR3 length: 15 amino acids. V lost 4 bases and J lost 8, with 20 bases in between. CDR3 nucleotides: TGTGCCAGCAGTTCCACAAGACTTCTTTTGGGCGGCTACACCTTC. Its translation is CASSSTRLLLGGYTF.

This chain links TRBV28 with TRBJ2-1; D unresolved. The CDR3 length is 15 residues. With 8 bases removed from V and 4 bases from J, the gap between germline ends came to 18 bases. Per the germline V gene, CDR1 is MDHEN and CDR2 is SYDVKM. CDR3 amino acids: CASAALGGTYNEQFF. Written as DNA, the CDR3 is TGTGCCAGCGCTGCCCTTGGCGGAACTTACAATGAGCAGTTCTTC. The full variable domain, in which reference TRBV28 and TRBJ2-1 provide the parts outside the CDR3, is DVKVTQSSRYLVKRTGEKVFLECVQDMDHENMFWYRQDPGLGLRLIYFSYDVKMKEKGDIPEGYSVSREKKERFSLILESASTNQTSMYLCASAALGGTYNEQFFGPGTRLTVL.

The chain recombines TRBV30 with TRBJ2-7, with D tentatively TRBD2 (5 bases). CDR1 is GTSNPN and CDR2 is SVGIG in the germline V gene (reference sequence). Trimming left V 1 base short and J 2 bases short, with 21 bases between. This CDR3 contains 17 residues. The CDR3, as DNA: TGTGCCTGGAGTGCCCCCCCCCGGCTAGCCGTTACCTACGAGCAGTACTTC. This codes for CAWSAPPRLAVTYEQYF.

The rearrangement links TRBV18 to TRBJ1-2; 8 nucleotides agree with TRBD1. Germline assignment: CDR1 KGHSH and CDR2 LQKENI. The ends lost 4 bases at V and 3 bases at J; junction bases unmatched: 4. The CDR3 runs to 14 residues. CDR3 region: CASSLDRADYGYTF. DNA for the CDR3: TGTGCCAGCTCACTGGACAGGGCCGACTATGGCTACACCTTC.

The CDR3 reads CASSGGTSVTDTQYF. The CDR3 bases are TGTGCCAGCAGCGGGGGGACTAGCGTTACAGATACGCAGTATTTT. The J gene is TRBJ2-3, the V gene TRBV9; 10 bases align to TRBD2. Germline lookup yields CDR1 SGDLS and CDR2 YYNGEE. Germline trimming cut 3 bases from V and 3 bases from J; bases unmatched to any gene: 4. The CDR3 runs 15 residues.

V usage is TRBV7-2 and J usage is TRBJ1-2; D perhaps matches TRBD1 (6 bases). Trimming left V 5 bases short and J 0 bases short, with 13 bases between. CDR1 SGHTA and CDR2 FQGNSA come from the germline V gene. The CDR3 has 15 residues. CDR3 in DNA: TGTGCCAGCAGCACCGGACAGAAGACTAACTATGGCTACACCTTC. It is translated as CASSTGQKTNYGYTF.

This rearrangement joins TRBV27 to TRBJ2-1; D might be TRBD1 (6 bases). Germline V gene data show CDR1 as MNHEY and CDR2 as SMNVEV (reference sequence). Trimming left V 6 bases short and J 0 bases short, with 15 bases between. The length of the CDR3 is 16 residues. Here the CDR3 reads CASSLLGALSYNEQFF. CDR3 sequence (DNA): TGTGCCAGCAGCTTACTGGGGGCTCTCTCCTACAATGAGCAGTTCTTC.

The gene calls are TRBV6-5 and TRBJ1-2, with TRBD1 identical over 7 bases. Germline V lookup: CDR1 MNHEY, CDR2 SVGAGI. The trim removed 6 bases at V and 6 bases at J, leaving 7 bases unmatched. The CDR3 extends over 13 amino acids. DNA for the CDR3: TGTGCCAGCAGGGACAGGCTTCTGGATGGCTACACCTTC. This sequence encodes CASRDRLLDGYTF.

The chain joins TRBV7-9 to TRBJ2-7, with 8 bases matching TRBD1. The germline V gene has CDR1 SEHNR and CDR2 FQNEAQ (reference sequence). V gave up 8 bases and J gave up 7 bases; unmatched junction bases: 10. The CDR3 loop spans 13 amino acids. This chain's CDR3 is CASSWGQVNEQYF. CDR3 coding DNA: TGTGCCAGCTCGTGGGGACAGGTGAATGAGCAGTACTTC.

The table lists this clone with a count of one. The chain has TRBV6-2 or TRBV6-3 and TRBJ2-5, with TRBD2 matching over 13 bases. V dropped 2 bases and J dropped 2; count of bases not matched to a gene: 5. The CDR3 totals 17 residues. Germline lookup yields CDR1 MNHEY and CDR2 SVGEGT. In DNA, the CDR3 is TGTGCCAGCAGTTACCCCCGGACTAGCGGGAGTCAAGAGACCCAGTACTTC. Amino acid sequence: CASSYPRTSGSQETQYF.

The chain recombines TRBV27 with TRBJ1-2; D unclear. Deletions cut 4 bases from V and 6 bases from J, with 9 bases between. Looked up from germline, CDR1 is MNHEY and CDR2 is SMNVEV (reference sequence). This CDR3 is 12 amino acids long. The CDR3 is CASSSWENGYTF. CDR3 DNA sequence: TGTGCCAGCAGTTCCTGGGAAAATGGCTACACCTTC.

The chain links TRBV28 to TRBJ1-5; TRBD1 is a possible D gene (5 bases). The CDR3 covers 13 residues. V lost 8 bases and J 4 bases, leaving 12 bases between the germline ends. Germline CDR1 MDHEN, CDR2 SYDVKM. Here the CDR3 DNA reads TGTGCCAGCGACGGGGACCCAAATCAGCCCCAGCATTTT. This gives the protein CASDGDPNQPQHF.

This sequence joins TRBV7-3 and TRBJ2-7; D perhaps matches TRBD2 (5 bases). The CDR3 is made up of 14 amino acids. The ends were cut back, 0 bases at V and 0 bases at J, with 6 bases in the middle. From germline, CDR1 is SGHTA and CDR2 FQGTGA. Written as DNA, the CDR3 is TGTGCCAGCAGCTTAACGGGGAGCTCCTACGAGCAGTACTTC. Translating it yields CASSLTGSSYEQYF.

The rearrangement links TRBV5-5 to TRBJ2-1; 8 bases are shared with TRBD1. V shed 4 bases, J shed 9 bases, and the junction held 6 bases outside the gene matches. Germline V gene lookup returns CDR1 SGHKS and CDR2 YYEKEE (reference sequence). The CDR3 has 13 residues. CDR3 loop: CASSRTTGVEQFF. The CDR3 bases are TGTGCCAGCAGCAGAACGACAGGGGTTGAGCAGTTCTTC.

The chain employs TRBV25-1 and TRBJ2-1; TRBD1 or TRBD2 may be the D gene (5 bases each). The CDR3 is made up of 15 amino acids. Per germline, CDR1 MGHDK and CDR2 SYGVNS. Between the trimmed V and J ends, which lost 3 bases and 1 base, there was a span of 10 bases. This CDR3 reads CASSDEGLSYNEQFF. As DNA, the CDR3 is TGTGCCAGCAGTGACGAGGGGCTGTCCTACAATGAGCAGTTCTTC. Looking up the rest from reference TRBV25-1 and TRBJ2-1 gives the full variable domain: EADIYQTPRYLVIGTGKKITLECSQTMGHDKMYWYQQDPGMELHLIHYSYGVNSTEKGDLSSESTVSRIRTEHFPLTLESARPSHTSQYLCASSDEGLSYNEQFFGPGTRLTVL.

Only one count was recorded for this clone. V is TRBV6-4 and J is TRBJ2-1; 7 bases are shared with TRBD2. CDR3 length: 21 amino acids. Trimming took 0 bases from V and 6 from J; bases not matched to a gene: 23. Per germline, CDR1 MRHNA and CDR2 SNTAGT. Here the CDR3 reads CASSDSKASGVPRALPNEQFF. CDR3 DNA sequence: TGTGCCAGCAGTGACTCGAAGGCTAGCGGAGTACCCCGCGCATTACCCAATGAGCAGTTCTTC.

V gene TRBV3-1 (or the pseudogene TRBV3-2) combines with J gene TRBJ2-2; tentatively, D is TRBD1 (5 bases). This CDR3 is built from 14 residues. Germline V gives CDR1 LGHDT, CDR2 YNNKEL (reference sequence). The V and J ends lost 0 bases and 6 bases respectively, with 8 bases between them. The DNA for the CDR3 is TGTGCCAGCAGCCAAGACTTAGGGGCCGGGGAGCTGTTTTTT. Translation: CASSQDLGAGELFF.

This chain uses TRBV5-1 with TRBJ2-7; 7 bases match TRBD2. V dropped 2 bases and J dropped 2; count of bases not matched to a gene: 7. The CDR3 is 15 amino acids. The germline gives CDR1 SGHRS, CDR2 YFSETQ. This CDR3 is CASSFSSGSPYEQYF. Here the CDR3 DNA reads TGCGCCAGCAGCTTTTCTAGCGGATCTCCCTACGAGCAGTACTTC. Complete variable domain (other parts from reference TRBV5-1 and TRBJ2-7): KAGVTQTPRYLIKTRGQQVTLSCSPISGHRSVSWYQQTPGQGLQFLFEYFSETQRNKGNFPGRFSGRQFSNSRSEMNVSTLELGDSALYLCASSFSSGSPYEQYFGPGTRLTVT.

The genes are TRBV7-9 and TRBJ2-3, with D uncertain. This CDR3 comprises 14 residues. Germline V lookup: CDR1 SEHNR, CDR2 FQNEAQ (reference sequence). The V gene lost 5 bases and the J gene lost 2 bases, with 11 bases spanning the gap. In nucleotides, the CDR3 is TGTGCCAGCAGCCGCCCCCCCGACACAGATACGCAGTATTTT. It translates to CASSRPPDTDTQYF.

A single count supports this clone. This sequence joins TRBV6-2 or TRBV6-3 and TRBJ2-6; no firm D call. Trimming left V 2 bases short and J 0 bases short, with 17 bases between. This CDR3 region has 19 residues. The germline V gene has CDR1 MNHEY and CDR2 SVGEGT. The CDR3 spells CASSYPPPPAFSGANVLTF. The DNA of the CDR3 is TGTGCCAGCAGTTACCCACCGCCCCCAGCGTTCTCTGGGGCCAACGTCCTGACTTTC.

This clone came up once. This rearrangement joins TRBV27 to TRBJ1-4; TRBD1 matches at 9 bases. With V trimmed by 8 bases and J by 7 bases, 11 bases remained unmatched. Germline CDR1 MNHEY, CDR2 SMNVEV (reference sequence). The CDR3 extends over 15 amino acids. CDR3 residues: CASSPSETGGEKLFF. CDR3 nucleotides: TGTGCCAGCTCACCCTCAGAGACAGGGGGTGAAAAACTGTTTTTT.